These 30 T cell receptor beta chains were all obtained from the same sample, sequenced in a study of shared clonotypes between healthy human individuals. Method: immunoSEQ multiplex PCR; TCRdb's copy keeps in-frame clones and lacks some. The sample holds about 1.1 million clones, around three quarters seen once. Sequencing was done on a sample of memory CD4+ T cells from PBMCs. Subset specified: CD45RA-negative fraction. These receptor sequences come from a man younger than 35 in good health. Some clones in this sample may be carry-over from other donors' samples.

This chain uses TRBV5-1 with TRBJ2-7; D gene ambiguous. Germline lookup yields CDR1 SGHRS and CDR2 YFSETQ. CDR3 length equals 14 residues. The V and J ends lost 2 bases and 2 bases respectively, with 11 bases between them. The CDR3 DNA reads TGCGCCAGCAGCTTAATTGGGTTTACCTACGAGCAGTACTTC. Its translation: CASSLIGFTYEQYF.

V gene TRBV7-2 combines with J gene TRBJ2-3; D ambiguous. The V end was cut by 3 bases, the J end by 1 base, with 8 bases between. CDR1 is SGHTA and CDR2 is FQGNSA in the germline V gene. This CDR3 is built from 14 residues. This CDR3 reads CASSLLGRTDTQYF. As DNA, the CDR3 is TGTGCCAGCAGCTTGTTAGGTCGCACAGATACGCAGTATTTT.

This chain's CDR3 is CASSADVGRGSAFF. CDR3 nucleotides: TGCGCCAGCAGCGCGGACGTCGGTCGTGGGTCGGCTTTCTTT. V gene TRBV5-1 combines with J gene TRBJ1-1, with unresolved D. The V and J ends lost 4 bases and 11 bases respectively, with 21 bases between them. The CDR3 is made up of 14 amino acids. Germline CDR1 is SGHRS and CDR2 is YFSETQ. Complete variable domain (other parts from reference TRBV5-1 and TRBJ1-1): KAGVTQTPRYLIKTRGQQVTLSCSPISGHRSVSWYQQTPGQGLQFLFEYFSETQRNKGNFPGRFSGRQFSNSRSEMNVSTLELGDSALYLCASSADVGRGSAFFGQGTRLTVV.

Worth noting for this clone: The sample carries other DNA sequences with the same CDR3. V is TRBV11-3 and J is TRBJ2-3; D is possibly TRBD2 (6 bases). The CDR3 is 14 residues long. The germline V gene encodes CDR1 SGHNT and CDR2 YENEEA. V was pared by 2 bases and J by 2 bases, with 8 bases between. The CDR3 spells CASSLRGDTDTQYF. Written as DNA, the CDR3 is TGTGCCAGCAGCTTACGCGGGGACACAGATACGCAGTATTTT.

This rearrangement joins TRBV27 to TRBJ1-3; D call uncertain. Germline assignment: CDR1 MNHEY and CDR2 SMNVEV (reference sequence). V dropped 5 bases and J dropped 0 bases, with 11 bases sitting between them. CDR3 length equals 15 residues. The CDR3 DNA sequence: TGTGCCAGCAGTCGTACGCGCTTCTCTGGAAACACCATATATTTT. This gives the protein CASSRTRFSGNTIYF.

The gene calls are TRBV28 and TRBJ2-3; 8 nucleotides agree with TRBD2. The CDR3 totals 14 residues. Per the germline V gene, CDR1 is MDHEN and CDR2 is SYDVKM. With V trimmed by 2 bases and J by 4 bases, 2 bases remained unmatched. The CDR3 sequence is CASSLTGGADTQYF. In DNA, the CDR3 is TGTGCCAGCAGTTTAACGGGAGGGGCAGATACGCAGTATTTT. Complete variable domain (other parts from reference TRBV28 and TRBJ2-3): DVKVTQSSRYLVKRTGEKVFLECVQDMDHENMFWYRQDPGLGLRLIYFSYDVKMKEKGDIPEGYSVSREKKERFSLILESASTNQTSMYLCASSLTGGADTQYFGPGTRLTVL.

This chain joins TRBV29-1 and TRBJ1-4; D ambiguous. The CDR3 sequence is 12 residues long. Germline lookup yields CDR1 SQVTM and CDR2 ANQGSEA. CDR3 in DNA: TGCAGTGCTCTAGCAACTAATGAAAAACTGTTTTTT. Its protein is CSALATNEKLFF.

This chain uses TRBV30 with TRBJ2-6; D is possibly TRBD1 (6 bases). The CDR3 length is 15 residues. Germline V CDR1 and CDR2: GTSNPN, SVGIG (reference sequence). The V end lost 3 bases, the J end lost 2 bases, and 11 bases lay between the germline ends. This CDR3 reads CAWRAGGAGANVLTF. The DNA for the CDR3 is TGTGCCTGGAGGGCTGGGGGCGCTGGGGCCAACGTCCTGACTTTC.

This clone turned up a few times. The chain is built from TRBV15 and TRBJ2-1; 10 nucleotides match TRBD1. In germline, CDR1 is LNHNV, CDR2 YYDKDF (reference sequence). The CDR3 consists of 13 residues. V shed 4 bases and J 10 bases; nucleotides not matched to a gene: 4. The CDR3 DNA follows: TGTGCCACCAGCATGGGACAGGGGTTGGAGCAGTTCTTC. This sequence encodes CATSMGQGLEQFF.

The chain carries TRBV7-8 and TRBJ2-3; 10 bases fit TRBD2. The CDR3 contains 15 residues. Germline CDR1 is SGHVS and CDR2 is FQNEAQ. The trim removed 3 bases at V and 4 bases at J, leaving 4 bases unmatched. This chain's CDR3 is CASSFQAGGSDTQYF. The CDR3 nucleotides read TGTGCCAGCAGCTTTCAAGCGGGAGGGTCAGATACGCAGTATTTT.

The rearrangement uses TRBV7-9 and TRBJ2-7; D might be TRBD2 (6 bases). Germline V gene data show CDR1 as SEHNR and CDR2 as FQNEAQ (reference sequence). This CDR3 has 15 amino acids. The ends were cut back, 4 bases at V and 1 base at J, with 14 bases in the middle. The CDR3 DNA follows: TGTGCCAGCAGCTGGCTGACGGAGGGGTCCTACGAGCAGTACTTC. This translates into CASSWLTEGSYEQYF.

The rearrangement uses TRBV7-6 and TRBJ1-3, with D perhaps matching TRBD1 (5 bases). CDR3 size: 16 residues. The germline gives CDR1 SGHVS, CDR2 FNYEAQ. V was trimmed by 1 base and J by 4 bases, leaving 14 bases between them. In DNA, the CDR3 is TGTGCCAGCAGCTTAGGAGTGACAGTGGTAGGAAACACCATATATTTT. It codes for CASSLGVTVVGNTIYF.

This clone has a handful of counts. Other DNA sequences in this specimen translate into the identical CDR3. J is TRBJ1-1 and V is TRBV15; D uncertain. The CDR3 length is 13 residues. CDR1 and CDR2 (germline): LNHNV, YYDKDF (reference sequence). Between the trimmed V and J ends, which lost 3 bases and 1 base, there was a span of 6 bases. The CDR3, as DNA: TGTGCCACCAGCAGGGCGCCGAACACTGAAGCTTTCTTT. Its protein product is CATSRAPNTEAFF. Filled out from reference TRBV15 and TRBJ1-1, the complete variable domain reads DAMVIQNPRYQVTQFGKPVTLSCSQTLNHNVMYWYQQKSSQAPKLLFHYYDKDFNNEADTPDNFQSRRPNTSFCFLDIRSPGLGDTAMYLCATSRAPNTEAFFGQGTRLTVV.

The chain joins TRBV7-9 to TRBJ1-1; 7 bases fit TRBD1. The CDR3 length is 14 residues. Germline CDR1 is SEHNR and CDR2 is FQNEAQ (reference sequence). The DNA for the CDR3 is TGTGCTTCGAACAGGGGAGGTGTGGGCACTGAAGCTTTCTTT. Amino acids: CASNRGGVGTEAFF.

About this clone itself: This same CDR3 is encoded by further DNA sequences in the sample. This sequence joins TRBV28 and TRBJ1-2, with 7 bases identical to TRBD1. Germline-derived CDR1 and CDR2 are MDHEN and SYDVKM. V gave up 6 bases and J gave up 8 bases; unmatched junction bases: 9. This CDR3 is 13 amino acids long. The CDR3 region is CASSGDRVYGYTF. The CDR3 region has the DNA TGTGCCAGCAGCGGAGACAGGGTCTACGGCTACACCTTC.

The chain links TRBV6-1 to TRBJ2-7; D is uncertain. Germline V lookup: CDR1 MNHNS, CDR2 SASEGT. The CDR3 contains 15 residues. Between the trimmed V and J ends, which lost 3 bases and 2 bases, there was a span of 14 bases. The CDR3 region is CASSDLARPPYEQYF. CDR3 nucleotide sequence: TGTGCCAGCAGTGACCTGGCCCGACCCCCCTACGAGCAGTACTTC.

Points on this clone: This sequence is one base from a far larger clone and is likely a read error. CDR3 in amino acids: CAWSVGPPFYGYTF. The CDR3 nucleotides are TGTGCCTGGAGTGTCGGGCCTCCCTTCTATGGCTACACCTTC. The genes are TRBV30 and TRBJ1-2, with D hard to call. The CDR3 runs to 14 residues. Germline loops: CDR1 GTSNPN, CDR2 SVGIG (reference sequence). Trimming pared 0 bases from V and 4 bases from J, leaving 12 bases between.

This chain connects TRBV5-1 to TRBJ2-1; TRBD2 aligns across 10 bases. CDR1 is SGHRS, CDR2 YFSETQ, per germline. Trimming cost V 4 bases and J 1 base; bases outside gene matches: 14. The CDR3 covers 19 residues. The CDR3 coding sequence is TGCGCCAGCAGCAGCCGGTCGTTAGCGGGAGGTTCATCCTACAATGAGCAGTTCTTC. Amino acid sequence: CASSSRSLAGGSSYNEQFF.

V usage is TRBV10-3 and J usage is TRBJ1-2; 10 bases are a match to TRBD1. Per germline, CDR1 ENHRY and CDR2 SYGVKD. Losses at the gene ends were 3 bases for V and 10 bases for J; bases not matched to a gene: 8. The CDR3 loop spans 14 amino acids. The chain's CDR3 is CAISERGQGNFYTF. DNA of the CDR3: TGTGCCATCAGTGAAAGGGGACAGGGGAATTTCTACACCTTC.

CDR3 sequence (DNA): TGTGCCAGCAGGCAGGCCTCAGGTGAAAAACTGTTTTTT. Its protein is CASRQASGEKLFF. The chain employs TRBV6-1 and TRBJ1-4; D is ambiguous. The CDR3 has 13 residues. Trimming pared 6 bases from V and 7 bases from J, leaving 12 bases between. CDR1 is MNHNS and CDR2 is SASEGT in the germline V gene.

The genes are TRBV5-1 and TRBJ2-1; the match to TRBD2 covers 8 bases. The CDR3 sequence is 15 residues long. Germline V gene sequence: CDR1 SGHRS, CDR2 YFSETQ. The trim removed 1 base at V and 7 bases at J, leaving 7 bases unmatched. The CDR3 protein is CASSLNRAGENEQFF. The CDR3 DNA sequence: TGCGCCAGCAGCTTGAATCGAGCGGGAGAGAATGAGCAGTTCTTC.

The genes are TRBV28 and TRBJ2-3; 10 bases fit TRBD2. Germline V gene data show CDR1 as MDHEN and CDR2 as SYDVKM. This CDR3 region has 14 residues. V gave up 8 bases and J gave up 6 bases; unmatched junction bases: 8. CDR3 in amino acids: CASSTGTSVDTQYF. In nucleotides, the CDR3 is TGTGCCAGCTCGACAGGGACTAGCGTGGATACGCAGTATTTT.

This chain uses TRBV28 with TRBJ1-5; possible D gene TRBD1, 5 bases. CDR1 and CDR2 (germline): MDHEN, SYDVKM. This CDR3 has 14 amino acids. V lost 6 bases and J lost 6, with 15 bases in between. Here the CDR3 DNA reads TGTGCCAGCAGCCTGGTGACAGTAGGTCAGCCCCAGCATTTT. This translates into CASSLVTVGQPQHF.

This clone was counted a few times. The genes are TRBV6-6 and TRBJ2-7; 8 positions match TRBD2. Looked up from germline, CDR1 is MNHNY and CDR2 is SVGAGI (reference sequence). The CDR3 contains 16 residues. J was trimmed by 0 bases and V by 5 bases; bases with no gene match: 9. CDR3 bases: TGTGCCAGCAGTCGACCCACTAGCGGCTCCTCCTACGAGCAGTACTTC. It is translated as CASSRPTSGSSYEQYF.

CDR3 loop: CASSVRGDKASGELFF. The DNA for the CDR3 is TGTGCCAGCAGCGTCAGGGGGGATAAGGCTAGCGGGGAGCTGTTTTTT. The chain has TRBV9 and TRBJ2-2, with D perhaps matching TRBD1 (7 bases). CDR3 length equals 16 residues. V lost 2 bases, J lost 7 bases, and 18 bases lay in between. Per the germline V gene, CDR1 is SGDLS and CDR2 is YYNGEE.

As to this clone: The sample carries other DNA sequences with the same CDR3. The chain joins TRBV27 to TRBJ2-1; 8 nucleotides align to TRBD2. The germline CDR1 and CDR2 sequences are MNHEY and SMNVEV (reference sequence). The CDR3 sequence is 14 residues long. The trim removed 10 bases at V and 12 bases at J, leaving 17 bases unmatched. The CDR3 sequence is CATKTGTSLGWQFF. CDR3 DNA: TGTGCCACAAAAACCGGGACTAGTCTTGGGTGGCAGTTCTTC.

The chain combines TRBV4-3 with TRBJ2-7, with unresolved D. CDR1 and CDR2 from the germline V gene are LGHNA and YSLEER. The CDR3 sequence is 14 residues long. V was trimmed by 0 bases and J by 6 bases, leaving 12 bases between them. This chain's CDR3 is CASSQDVSLVEQYF. The CDR3 DNA sequence: TGCGCCAGCAGCCAAGATGTATCCCTGGTCGAGCAGTACTTC.

The genes are TRBV2 and TRBJ2-7; the match to TRBD2 covers 11 bases. Unmatched junction bases numbered 10, after V lost 9 bases and J lost 0 bases. CDR1 SNHLY and CDR2 FYNNEI come from the germline V gene. The CDR3 runs 16 residues. The CDR3 loop is CASTGTSGSSSYEQYF. CDR3 DNA sequence: TGTGCCAGTACCGGGACTAGCGGATCGAGCTCCTACGAGCAGTACTTC.

The V gene is TRBV29-1, the J gene TRBJ1-1; D remains unclear. Germline CDR1 is SQVTM and CDR2 is ANQGSEA. CDR3 size: 10 residues. The V gene lost 4 bases and the J gene lost 7 bases, with 7 bases spanning the gap. CDR3 DNA sequence: TGCAGCGTTGGTTGGGATGAAGCTTTCTTT. Translation gives CSVGWDEAFF.

The chain links TRBV10-3 to TRBJ2-2; D unresolved. Germline loops: CDR1 ENHRY, CDR2 SYGVKD. The CDR3 has 12 amino acids. V gave up 9 bases and J gave up 5 bases, with 10 bases separating them. The CDR3 DNA sequence: TGTGCCATTCAGATGCGGACCGGGGAGCTGTTTTTT. Amino acid sequence: CAIQMRTGELFF.